This T cell receptor (beta chain) was found in a study of blood T cell repertoires in COVID-19. Study-level information: Researchers got acute and convalescent COVID-19 samples from the United States, Italy and Spain. PBMCs, B-cell-depleted T cells, or T cells were the source of the cDNA or gDNA that made up the material.

In the study's own analysis: Estimates of nucleated cell counts were drawn from the amplification of reference gene primers. Generated by immunoSEQ multiplex PCR, the TCRdb table keeps only in-frame clones and is missing some. V, J and clone size are those of that table, while D and trimming were read from the DNA. In the table there are about 190,000 clones, about 86% of which are singletons. The sample taken for sequencing was peripheral blood. The clonotype comes from a man aged 50 to 59 with active or convalescent COVID-19.

The CDR3 region is CASGRGADGEQFF. Written as DNA, the CDR3 is TGCGCCAGCGGACGGGGGGCAGACGGTGAGCAGTTCTTC. The rearrangement links TRBV5-1 to TRBJ2-1, with a possible D match to TRBD2 (7 bases). From germline, CDR1 is SGHRS and CDR2 YFSETQ. The V end was cut by 7 bases, the J end by 9 bases, with 17 bases between. The CDR3 consists of 13 residues.